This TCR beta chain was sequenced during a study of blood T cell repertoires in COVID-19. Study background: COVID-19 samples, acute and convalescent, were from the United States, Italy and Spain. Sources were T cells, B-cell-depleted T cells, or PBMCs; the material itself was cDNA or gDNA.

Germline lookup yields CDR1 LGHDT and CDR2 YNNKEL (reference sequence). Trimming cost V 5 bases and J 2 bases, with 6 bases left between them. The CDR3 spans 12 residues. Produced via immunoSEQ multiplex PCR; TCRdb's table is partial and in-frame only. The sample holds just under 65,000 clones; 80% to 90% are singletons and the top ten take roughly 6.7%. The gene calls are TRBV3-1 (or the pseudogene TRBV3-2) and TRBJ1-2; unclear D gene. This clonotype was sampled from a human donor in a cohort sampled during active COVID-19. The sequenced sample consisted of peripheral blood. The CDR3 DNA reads TGTGCCAGCAGCGGCACCAACTATGGCTACACCTTC. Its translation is CASSGTNYGYTF.